What follows are 14 T cell receptor beta chains derived from one specimen sequenced in a study of cytomegalovirus exposure and HLA in healthy donors. The PCR used 60 Vbeta and 13 Jbeta primers. Assay: immunoSEQ multiplex PCR; the TCRdb copy retains only in-frame clones and omits some. The sample lists approximately 160,000 clones; roughly 74% were seen once. Sequencing used PBMCs. The receptors here all came from a male donor in good health and CMV-seronegative.

This clone was counted once. V gene TRBV5-4 combines with J gene TRBJ2-1; no reliable D call. This CDR3 has 16 residues. V was clipped by 4 bases and J by 1 base, with 15 bases between them. Germline assignment: CDR1 SGHNT and CDR2 YYREEE (reference sequence). CDR3 coding DNA: TGTGCCAGCAGCCCCTACGCTTCGCGTTCCTACAATGAGCAGTTCTTC. Protein sequence: CASSPYASRSYNEQFF.

V and J are TRBV18 and TRBJ1-3; possibly TRBD1 for D (6 bases). The CDR3 runs to 15 residues. V dropped 5 bases and J dropped 2 bases, with 13 bases sitting between them. Germline V CDR1 and CDR2: KGHSH, LQKENI. CDR3 nucleotide sequence: TGTGCCAGCTCAACAAACAGGGAAACTGGAAACACCATATATTTT. Amino acids: CASSTNRETGNTIYF.

The chain employs TRBV19 and TRBJ1-6, with 8 bases fitting TRBD1. The V gene end was trimmed by 4 bases and the J gene end by 8 bases; junction bases not matched to a gene: 4. CDR1 is LNHDA and CDR2 is SQIVND in the germline V gene (reference sequence). The CDR3 is 14 amino acids. CDR3 DNA sequence: TGTGCCAGTAGTACACAGGGACAGGATTCACCCCTCCACTTT. This sequence encodes CASSTQGQDSPLHF.

The chain is built from TRBV19 and TRBJ2-5, with D possibly being TRBD2 (6 bases). CDR1 is LNHDA, CDR2 SQIVND, per germline (reference sequence). The CDR3 totals 13 residues. With 3 bases removed from V and 1 base from J, the gap between germline ends came to 6 bases. For the CDR3, the DNA is TGTGCCAGTAGTATGGGGGGCCAAGAGACCCAGTACTTC. Protein sequence: CASSMGGQETQYF.

This clone was recorded once. J is TRBJ1-5 and V is TRBV2, with 10 bases fitting TRBD1. Germline CDR1 is SNHLY and CDR2 is FYNNEI. The ends lost 7 bases at V and 6 bases at J; junction bases unmatched: 6. The CDR3 length is 14 residues. The CDR3 region has the DNA TGTGCCAGCACTGGGACAGGGGAAACTCAGCCCCAGCATTTT. Its translation is CASTGTGETQPQHF.

The V gene is TRBV28, the J gene TRBJ2-1, with 7 bases matching TRBD2. Germline V lookup: CDR1 MDHEN, CDR2 SYDVKM. V lost 7 bases, J lost 7 bases, and 10 bases stayed unmatched. The CDR3 contains 14 residues. In DNA form, the CDR3 reads TGTGCCAGCAAAACGGGGGGAGCGCGGAATGAGCAGTTCTTC. Translating gives CASKTGGARNEQFF. The whole variable domain, filled in from reference TRBV28 and TRBJ2-1, reads DVKVTQSSRYLVKRTGEKVFLECVQDMDHENMFWYRQDPGLGLRLIYFSYDVKMKEKGDIPEGYSVSREKKERFSLILESASTNQTSMYLCASKTGGARNEQFFGPGTRLTVL.

The chain is built from TRBV5-1 and TRBJ2-3, with D perhaps matching TRBD1 (6 bases). Germline CDR1 SGHRS, CDR2 YFSETQ. The V end lost 7 bases, the J end lost 6 bases, and 18 bases lay between the germline ends. This CDR3 has 14 amino acids. The CDR3 DNA follows: TGCGCCAGCGCTTCCCCCCAGGGGTCCGATACGCAGTATTTT. Protein sequence: CASASPQGSDTQYF.

CDR3 region: CASSLLAGEEFF. The CDR3 nucleotides are TGTGCCAGCAGTTTGCTAGCGGGAGAAGAGTTCTTC. The J gene is TRBJ2-1, the V gene TRBV27; TRBD2 agrees at 10 bases. Looked up from germline, CDR1 is MNHEY and CDR2 is SMNVEV (reference sequence). The junction had 4 bases not matched to a gene; V was cut back by 3 bases and J by 14 bases. The CDR3 consists of 12 residues.

The chain has TRBV28 and TRBJ1-1, with TRBD1 matching 7 bases. V dropped 2 bases and J dropped 7; count of bases not matched to a gene: 4. The germline V gene has CDR1 MDHEN and CDR2 SYDVKM. CDR3 length equals 13 residues. CDR3 DNA sequence: TGTGCCAGCAGTTTACAGGGGGTTCGTGAAGCTTTCTTT. It translates to CASSLQGVREAFF.

This sequence joins TRBV7-6 and TRBJ1-2; the match to TRBD1 covers 10 bases. Germline trimming cut 3 bases from V and 2 bases from J; bases unmatched to any gene: 15. Germline assignment: CDR1 SGHVS and CDR2 FNYEAQ. The CDR3 loop spans 19 amino acids. For the CDR3, the DNA is TGTGCCAGCAGCTTCCTATCCCGGGACAGGGGACGGTTCAACTATGGCTACACCTTC. It codes for CASSFLSRDRGRFNYGYTF.

This sequence joins TRBV7-2 and TRBJ2-3, with D maybe TRBD2 (7 bases). The CDR3 length is 16 residues. V lost 5 bases to trimming and J lost 3 bases, with 18 bases between them. Germline values: CDR1 SGHTA, CDR2 FQGNSA. CDR3 nucleotide sequence: TGTGCCAGCAGCCCCCAGCTTGGGGGGGCAACAGATACGCAGTATTTT. Residues: CASSPQLGGATDTQYF.

V is TRBV18 and J is TRBJ2-7, with D unclear. CDR3 length equals 16 residues. Trimming removed 0 bases at V and 0 bases at J, with 12 bases between. Germline V gene data show CDR1 as KGHSH and CDR2 as LQKENI. This CDR3 reads CASSPPALPSSYEQYF. CDR3 bases: TGTGCCAGCTCACCACCGGCGCTTCCTAGCTCCTACGAGCAGTACTTC.

The chain has TRBV7-9 and TRBJ1-5; 9 bases match TRBD1. V trimming: 4 bases; J trimming: 1 base; junction bases outside the gene matches: 2. Germline CDR1 SEHNR, CDR2 FQNEAQ (reference sequence). CDR3 length: 15 amino acids. CDR3 nucleotide sequence: TGTGCCAGCAGCTCGACAGGGGGAAGCAATCAGCCCCAGCATTTT. It yields the protein CASSSTGGSNQPQHF.

This clone showed up just a few times. The rearrangement uses TRBV4-2 and TRBJ2-7; TRBD2 matches at 12 bases. With 3 bases clipped from V and 3 bases from J, the junction kept 9 bases outside the gene matches. Germline V gives CDR1 LGHNA, CDR2 YNFKEQ. This CDR3 comprises 17 residues. CDR3 sequence reads: CASSQGETSGSIYEQYF. CDR3 nucleotides: TGTGCCAGCAGCCAGGGTGAGACTAGCGGGAGTATCTACGAGCAGTACTTC.